The 16 T cell receptor beta chains reported below all come from one sample, sequenced in a study of CD8+ T cells in alopecia areata (dated by TCRdb to 2016 to 2019). The intended sense of this specimen's time point label: 20 to 30 weeks on oral tofacitinib. The treatment or condition label, as the study defines it: oral pan-JAK inhibitor, 5-10 mg twice daily. The receptor library was made with the immunoSEQ multiplex PCR assay. For TCR sequencing, RNA was extracted from every sample and reverse transcribed into cDNA to serve as template. TCRdb stores this immuneACCESS table with in-frame sequences only. Part of the clones is absent; in the studies checked, under half of the shortfall reflects unresolved V genes, and no reason is known for the rest. The sample records under 200,000 clones, around 59% of which are singletons. Clones ranked in the top ten supply 12% to 15% of the sample. Sample: CD4+ T cells sorted from blood, taken at week 24, from a patient treated with tofacitinib. Source of these receptors: a human donor with alopecia areata.

This clone was seen a few times. This rearrangement joins TRBV5-6 to TRBJ1-5; D gene uncertain. Germline V gives CDR1 SGHDT, CDR2 YYEEEE. Trimming shortened V by 0 bases and J by 7 bases, and 8 bases separated the two germline ends. The CDR3 extends over 13 amino acids. This CDR3 is CASSLVQEQPQHF. In nucleotides, the CDR3 is TGTGCCAGCAGCTTGGTGCAGGAACAGCCCCAGCATTTT.

The J gene is TRBJ2-3, the V gene TRBV5-1; no clear D. Trimming removed 4 bases from V and 2 bases from J, with 11 bases in between. This CDR3 has 14 residues. Germline CDR1 is SGHRS and CDR2 is YFSETQ. The CDR3 sequence: CASSPENPTDTQYF. CDR3 coding DNA: TGCGCCAGCAGCCCAGAGAATCCCACAGATACGCAGTATTTT.

This clone was found once. The chain links TRBV6-5 to TRBJ2-7, with D hard to call. Germline V gives CDR1 MNHEY, CDR2 SVGAGI. The germline V and J ends were trimmed by 2 bases and 2 bases, with 10 bases remaining between them. The CDR3 sequence is 14 residues long. The chain's CDR3 is CASSYIGTTYEQYF. CDR3 sequence (DNA): TGTGCCAGCAGTTACATTGGTACTACCTACGAGCAGTACTTC.

The genes are TRBV30 and TRBJ2-1; TRBD2 matches 10 bases. The V segment lost 0 bases and the J segment 8 bases; nucleotides outside the gene matches: 10. CDR3 length: 16 amino acids. Per germline, CDR1 GTSNPN and CDR2 SVGIG (reference sequence). CDR3 DNA sequence: TGTGCCTGGAGTGTTGGGACCAGCGGGGGGGCAGATGAGCAGTTCTTC. Residues: CAWSVGTSGGADEQFF.

This clone was counted only a few times. This chain links TRBV6-6 with TRBJ2-3, with D tentatively TRBD2 (6 bases). Trimming cost V 6 bases and J 5 bases, with 15 bases left between them. Germline V gene sequence: CDR1 MNHNY, CDR2 SVGAGI (reference sequence). The CDR3 spans 14 residues. Written as DNA, the CDR3 is TGTGCCAGCAGCCTCGTCCTGGAGGGAGATACGCAGTATTTT. Encoded protein: CASSLVLEGDTQYF.

This clone has a single count. This chain links TRBV6-1 with TRBJ2-3, with unresolved D. Germline V gene sequence: CDR1 MNHNS, CDR2 SASEGT. Trimming took off 2 bases at V and 8 bases at J, with 11 bases between the two ends. The CDR3 spans 13 residues. The CDR3 bases are TGTGCCAGCAGTGAATCCCACCATGGTACGCAGTATTTT. Amino acid sequence: CASSESHHGTQYF.

The chain uses TRBV7-3 and TRBJ2-7; 7 bases agree with TRBD1. V gave up 5 bases and J gave up 0 bases; unmatched junction bases: 4. Germline V gene sequence: CDR1 SGHTA, CDR2 FQGTGA. CDR3 length: 14 residues. In DNA, the CDR3 is TGTGCCAGCAGCACACAGGGGCGCTCCTACGAGCAGTACTTC. Its protein is CASSTQGRSYEQYF.

The chain employs TRBV4-1 and TRBJ2-2; unclear D gene. Trimming stripped 0 bases from V and 4 bases from J, with 15 bases between. The CDR3 length is 17 residues. Germline assignment: CDR1 MGHRA and CDR2 YSYEKL. The CDR3 loop reads CASSQDYGFASTGELFF. The CDR3 DNA reads as TGCGCCAGCAGCCAAGATTATGGTTTTGCGAGCACCGGGGAGCTGTTTTTT.

This clone was counted a few times. The V gene is TRBV7-9, the J gene TRBJ1-2; D unresolved. The germline V gene has CDR1 SEHNR and CDR2 FQNEAQ (reference sequence). This CDR3 has 16 residues. V was cut by 1 base and J by 6 bases, with 18 bases left in between. CDR3: CASSLGVWGMVNGYTF. CDR3 in DNA: TGTGCCAGCAGCTTAGGTGTTTGGGGTATGGTGAATGGCTACACCTTC.

V and J are TRBV5-1 and TRBJ2-3; D not certain. Germline CDR1 reads SGHRS; CDR2 reads YFSETQ. V lost 5 bases to trimming and J lost 5 bases, with 9 bases between them. The CDR3 spans 12 residues. The DNA of the CDR3 is TGCGCCAGCAGGGTGTTGGAAGATACGCAGTATTTT. This translates into CASRVLEDTQYF.

This clone was found many times. The chain recombines TRBV6-1 with TRBJ1-6; D not resolved. Germline values: CDR1 MNHNS, CDR2 SASEGT. This CDR3 region has 14 residues. V was shortened by 5 bases and J by 9 bases, with 14 bases between the two germline ends. Written as DNA, the CDR3 is TGTGCCAGCAGTAGAGGCCACGGAGGTTCACCCCTCCACTTT. Translated, it gives CASSRGHGGSPLHF.

The chain is built from TRBV6-5 and TRBJ2-3; D is unclear. Germline CDR1 MNHEY, CDR2 SVGAGI. The V and J ends lost 1 base and 1 base respectively, with 6 bases between them. This CDR3 has 14 amino acids. The CDR3 bases are TGTGCCAGCAGTTACTGGCAGCGCACAGATACGCAGTATTTT. This sequence encodes CASSYWQRTDTQYF.

This clone was picked up a small number of times. V gene TRBV7-9 combines with J gene TRBJ1-3; the D is unclear. V lost 5 bases, J lost 8 bases, and 19 bases lay in between. The CDR3 extends over 15 amino acids. The germline gives CDR1 SEHNR, CDR2 FQNEAQ (reference sequence). This CDR3 reads CASSPSSRWIDTIYF. The CDR3 DNA reads TGTGCCAGCAGCCCATCTTCTCGTTGGATAGACACCATATATTTT.

V usage is TRBV10-3 and J usage is TRBJ1-2; D may be TRBD1 (6 bases). The CDR3 consists of 15 residues. The ends were cut back, 5 bases at V and 8 bases at J, with 21 bases in the middle. Germline V gene lookup returns CDR1 ENHRY and CDR2 SYGVKD. CDR3 DNA sequence: TGTGCCATCAGTAAAGTCACCAGGGGATCAGAAGGCTACACCTTC. Its protein is CAISKVTRGSEGYTF.

This clone was observed a few times. The chain is built from TRBV5-6 and TRBJ1-1; no definite D call. CDR1 is SGHDT and CDR2 is YYEEEE in the germline V gene. There are 14 residues in the CDR3. Trimming cost V 1 base and J 3 bases, with 10 bases left between them. CDR3 loop: CASSLLGRDTEAFF. The CDR3 bases are TGTGCCAGCAGCTTGTTGGGCCGCGACACTGAAGCTTTCTTT.

This clone has just a few counts. The CDR3 DNA sequence: TGCAGCGTTGATGTCTCAGGGCAAGAGACCCAGTACTTC. It specifies CSVDVSGQETQYF. V gene TRBV29-1 combines with J gene TRBJ2-5, with D possibly matching TRBD1 (5 bases). The CDR3 is made up of 13 amino acids. V was pared by 3 bases and J by 2 bases, with 10 bases between. Per the germline V gene, CDR1 is SQVTM and CDR2 is ANQGSEA. Full variable domain (missing parts from reference TRBV29-1 and TRBJ2-5): SAVISQKPSRDICQRGTSLTIQCQVDSQVTMMFWYRQQPGQSLTLIATANQGSEATYESGFVIDKFPISRPNLTFSTLTVSNMSPEDSSIYLCSVDVSGQETQYFGPGTRLLVL.